Below, 14 T cell receptor beta chains from the same sample are listed, as sequenced in a study of blood T cell repertoires in COVID-19. The assay was immunoSEQ multiplex PCR, and TCRdb's table has in-frame clones only and misses some. The sample has over 200,000 clones, more than 85% seen once; the top ten hold around 0.84%. The sequencing sample was made of peripheral blood. The receptors derive from a man in his 60s with COVID-19, enrolled during active disease.

The genes are TRBV18 and TRBJ1-5, with D tentatively TRBD1 (6 bases). This CDR3 is 15 amino acids long. The germline V gene encodes CDR1 KGHSH and CDR2 LQKENI. Trimming removed 4 bases from V and 0 bases from J, with 10 bases in between. CDR3 in DNA: TGTGCCAGCTCACTTACAGGGTATAGCAATCAGCCCCAGCATTTT. As protein: CASSLTGYSNQPQHF.

The rearrangement links TRBV4-1 to TRBJ1-2; D is unclear. This CDR3 region has 14 residues. Germline assignment: CDR1 MGHRA and CDR2 YSYEKL. V lost 1 base, J lost 6 bases, and 12 bases lay in between. This chain's CDR3 is CASSQVPLQDGYTF. The CDR3 bases are TGCGCCAGCAGCCAAGTCCCACTCCAGGATGGCTACACCTTC.

This chain connects TRBV19 to TRBJ1-2; 9 nucleotides align to TRBD1. The CDR3 is made up of 13 amino acids. CDR1 LNHDA and CDR2 SQIVND come from the germline V gene (reference sequence). V shed 8 bases and J 0 bases; nucleotides not matched to a gene: 1. The CDR3 region is CASRQGANYGYTF. CDR3 sequence (DNA): TGTGCCAGTCGACAGGGGGCTAACTATGGCTACACCTTC.

This sequence joins TRBV28 and TRBJ2-7; 10 positions match TRBD1. V dropped 8 bases and J dropped 2; count of bases not matched to a gene: 0. The CDR3 totals 12 residues. Per the germline V gene, CDR1 is MDHEN and CDR2 is SYDVKM. The CDR3 region has the DNA TGTGCCAGCGGGACAGGGGCCTACGAGCAGTACTTC. Amino acid sequence: CASGTGAYEQYF.

This clone was seen just once. V usage is TRBV11-3 and J usage is TRBJ2-7; 9 nucleotides match TRBD1. Trimming cost V 4 bases and J 6 bases; bases outside gene matches: 10. This CDR3 comprises 15 residues. Germline assignment: CDR1 SGHNT and CDR2 YENEEA. In nucleotides, the CDR3 is TGTGCCAGCAGCTACTGGGACAGGGTGGCGGCCGAGCAGTACTTC. Translation: CASSYWDRVAAEQYF.

J is TRBJ2-7 and V is TRBV12-3 or TRBV12-4, with D tentatively TRBD1 (5 bases). CDR3 length: 13 amino acids. V was pared by 1 base and J by 6 bases, with 10 bases between. CDR3: CASSLVQGSEQYF. The CDR3 region has the DNA TGTGCCAGCAGTTTAGTGCAGGGTAGCGAGCAGTACTTC.

The CDR3 is CASSQDSSGNGDEQYF. Here the CDR3 DNA reads TGTGCCAGCAGCCAAGATTCGAGCGGGAATGGAGACGAGCAGTACTTC. The rearrangement uses TRBV14 and TRBJ2-7, with 7 positions matching TRBD2. Germline CDR1 SGHDN, CDR2 FVKESK. The CDR3 loop spans 16 amino acids. Trimming removed 0 bases from V and 5 bases from J; junction bases left unmatched: 10.

The chain employs TRBV27 and TRBJ2-7; D is perhaps TRBD2 (7 bases). The CDR3 contains 15 residues. Germline V gives CDR1 MNHEY, CDR2 SMNVEV (reference sequence). Between the trimmed V and J ends, which lost 4 bases and 6 bases, there was a span of 19 bases. The CDR3 nucleotides read TGTGCCAGCAGTTCCCCTATGGGGGGGGCTGGCGAGCAGTACTTC. It encodes CASSSPMGGAGEQYF.

V is TRBV7-3 and J is TRBJ2-2, with 8 positions matching TRBD1. Losses at the gene ends were 5 bases for V and 4 bases for J; bases not matched to a gene: 6. Germline CDR1 and CDR2: SGHTA and FQGTGA. The CDR3 is 15 amino acids. CDR3: CASSARTGFTGELFF. CDR3 nucleotides: TGTGCCAGCAGCGCCCGGACAGGGTTCACCGGGGAGCTGTTTTTT.

The chain couples TRBV18 to TRBJ1-2, with D possibly matching TRBD1 (6 bases). Trimming removed 2 bases from V and 5 bases from J, with 15 bases in between. Germline lookup yields CDR1 KGHSH and CDR2 LQKENI. This CDR3 contains 15 residues. The CDR3 loop reads CASSPDRTSLYGYTF. The CDR3 DNA is TGTGCCAGCTCACCAGACAGGACCTCCCTTTATGGCTACACCTTC.

The chain has TRBV7-2 and TRBJ2-2; D perhaps matches TRBD2 (7 bases). The CDR3 length is 13 residues. Per germline, CDR1 SGHTA and CDR2 FQGNSA. V was pared by 10 bases and J by 4 bases, with 13 bases between. The CDR3 is CANRGASTGELFF. In DNA, the CDR3 is TGTGCCAACCGGGGGGCATCCACCGGGGAGCTGTTTTTT.

Concerning this clone: Additional DNA sequences in this sample encode the identical CDR3. This chain uses TRBV3-1 (or the pseudogene TRBV3-2) with TRBJ1-1; D is unclear. The germline V gene has CDR1 LGHDT and CDR2 YNNKEL (reference sequence). The CDR3 runs to 13 residues. V was shortened by 1 base and J by 2 bases, with 5 bases between the two germline ends. The CDR3 coding sequence is TGTGCCAGCAGCCAAGGCGGTAACACTGAAGCTTTCTTT. As protein: CASSQGGNTEAFF.

CDR3 protein: CASSLNSGRYNEQFF. In DNA, the CDR3 is TGTGCCAGCAGTTTGAATAGCGGGAGGTACAATGAGCAGTTCTTC. The chain joins TRBV27 to TRBJ2-1, with 10 bases that match TRBD2. With V trimmed by 3 bases and J by 4 bases, 3 bases remained unmatched. This CDR3 is built from 15 residues. CDR1 MNHEY and CDR2 SMNVEV come from the germline V gene (reference sequence).

The chain combines TRBV20-1 with TRBJ2-3, with 9 bases aligning to TRBD2. The CDR3 length is 17 residues. Germline V CDR1 and CDR2: DFQATT, SNEGSKA (reference sequence). J was trimmed by 1 base and V by 3 bases; bases with no gene match: 11. CDR3 sequence reads: CSASQIWERGGTDTQYF. CDR3 nucleotide sequence: TGCAGTGCTAGTCAAATATGGGAGCGGGGGGGCACAGATACGCAGTATTTT.